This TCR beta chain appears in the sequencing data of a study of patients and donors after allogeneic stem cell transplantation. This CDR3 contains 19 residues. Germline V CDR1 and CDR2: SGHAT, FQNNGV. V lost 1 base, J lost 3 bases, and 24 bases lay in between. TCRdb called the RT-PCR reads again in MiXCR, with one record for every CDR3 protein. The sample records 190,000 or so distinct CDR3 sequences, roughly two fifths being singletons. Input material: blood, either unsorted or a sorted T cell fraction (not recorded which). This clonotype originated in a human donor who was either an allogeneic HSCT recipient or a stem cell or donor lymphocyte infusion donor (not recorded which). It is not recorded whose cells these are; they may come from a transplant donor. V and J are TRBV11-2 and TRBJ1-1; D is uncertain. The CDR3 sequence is CASSLVWFGGRGNDTEAFF. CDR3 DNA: TGTGCCAGCAGCTTAGTGTGGTTCGGCGGACGGGGAAACGACACTGAAGCTTTCTTT.